Reported below is one T cell receptor beta chain. This clonotype was observed many times. The antigen it recognizes is unknown. No qualities accompany the bases; no much larger clone lies one base away. The data were taken from a study of low-dose radiotherapy and immunotherapy resistance in tumors (dated by TCRdb to 2022 to 2024). In the study overall: Patients in Cohort 1 were given 0.5 Gy per fraction every 2 weeks, and the prescribed total PTV dose was 6.5 Gy. Cohort 2 received 1 Gy per fraction every two weeks, with a total of 13 Gy over 26 weeks. Nivolumab and ipilimumab were both given intravenously, with nivolumab at a 240 mg flat dose every two weeks and ipilimumab at 1 mg/kg every six weeks. Intravenous cyclophosphamide at 200 mg/m2 was administered every two weeks, one day ahead of each radiation and immunotherapy administration. Aspirin 300 mg was taken orally once daily by patients for four cycles, starting on cycle 1 day 1. Randomization of trial participants into treatment groups was not performed. The translational analysis covered eight patients: three from the first dose cohort and the first five from the second dose cohort.

The CDR3 covers 14 residues, taking in both the cysteine and the phenylalanine. This entry keeps only the CDR3 DNA: 42 bases, framed from base 1. The CDR1 and CDR2 encoded by the germline V gene are MDHEN and SYDVKM. Trimming takes 6 bases from V and 8 bases from J, and the germline ends sit 16 bases apart. The time point label corresponds to: before trial treatment. The donors came from RACIN, which was a single-arm phase I dose-escalation trial that paired nivolumab and ipilimumab with aspirin, low-dose cyclophosphamide and low-dose radiotherapy. Eligible patients had advanced, TIL-negative solid tumors. First-strand cDNA was synthesized with Superscript III and a set of TRAV- and TRBV-specific primers, covering both TCRalpha and TCRbeta chains. TCRs were amplified for 20 PCR cycles with Phusion, using a constant-region primer paired with the adapter attached to the V primers. Amplification of the isolated mRNA was done with the MessageAmp II aRNA Amplification Kit, which involved a roughly 16-hour in vitro transcription at 37 degrees C. The Dynabeads mRNA DIRECT Purification Kit was used to isolate the mRNA for TCR sequencing. Indexed Illumina adapters were added in a second Phusion PCR of roughly 25 cycles, and the PCR products were purified with AMPure XP beads. An Illumina MiniSeq instrument was used to deep-sequence the TCRalpha and TCRbeta libraries. The original methods were these. Custom Perl scripts were used to pool TCR sequences that encoded the same protein, to remove out-of-frame sequences, and to calculate the abundance of each clonotype. Any TCR sequence supported by only a single read was excluded from analysis. Shannon entropy, Gini index, clonality, richness, and the frequency of TCRs shared between repertoires were included as repertoire metrics. TCRdb reanalyzed the raw reads on its own, using fastp at Q25 for trimming and MiXCR for clone calling, and kept in-frame beta chains. Every CDR3 protein is listed once, alongside the most common genes and DNA of its rows. In this record, the V and J calls reflect TCRdb's handling and not the investigators' own analysis. The sample records around 99,000 distinct CDR3 sequences, roughly 9% of which are singletons. The leading ten clones occupy around 1% of the sample.

In this chain, TRBV28 is recombined with TRBJ1-4; the D gene is perhaps TRBD1, from 5 matching bases. This material consisted of PBMCs, taken before treatment. This TCR derives from a male donor with prostate cancer. CDR3 protein: CASRSWGEGEKLFF. The DNA sequence reads TGTGCCAGCAGATCCTGGGGGGAAGGAGAAAAACTGTTTTTT.